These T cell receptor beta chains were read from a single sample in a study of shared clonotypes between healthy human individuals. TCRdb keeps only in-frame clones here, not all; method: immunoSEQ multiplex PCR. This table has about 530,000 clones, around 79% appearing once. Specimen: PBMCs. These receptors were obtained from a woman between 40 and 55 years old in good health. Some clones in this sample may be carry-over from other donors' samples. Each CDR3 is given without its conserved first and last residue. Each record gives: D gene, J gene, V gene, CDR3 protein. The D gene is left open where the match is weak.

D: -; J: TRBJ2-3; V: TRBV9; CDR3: ASSVDQNTDTQY
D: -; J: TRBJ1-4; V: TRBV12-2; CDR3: ASRPPPQGIISTNEKLF
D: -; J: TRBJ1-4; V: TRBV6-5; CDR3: ASTRDDGEKLF
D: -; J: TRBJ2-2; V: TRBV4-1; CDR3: ASSQGFGGLFAGELF
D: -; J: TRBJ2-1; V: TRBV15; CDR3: ATSRVDSEQF
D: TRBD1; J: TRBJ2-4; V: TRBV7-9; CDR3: ASSSQGAAKNIQY
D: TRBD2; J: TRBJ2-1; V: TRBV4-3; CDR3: ASSVGTIYNEQF
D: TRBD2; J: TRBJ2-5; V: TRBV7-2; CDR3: ASSLGLAGVGETQY
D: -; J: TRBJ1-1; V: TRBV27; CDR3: ASSRGGGFGAF
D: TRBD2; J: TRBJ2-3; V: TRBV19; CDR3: ASSASGNTDTQY
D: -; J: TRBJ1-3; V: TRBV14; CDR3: ASSQAPYTLSGNTIY
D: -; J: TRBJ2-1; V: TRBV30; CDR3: AWTAYNEQF
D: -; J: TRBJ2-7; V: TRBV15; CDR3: ATSRGRVQNEQY
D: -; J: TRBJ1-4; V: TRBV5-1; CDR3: ASRRDPQSNEKLF
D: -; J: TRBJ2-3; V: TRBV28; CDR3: ASSPGQTTDTQY
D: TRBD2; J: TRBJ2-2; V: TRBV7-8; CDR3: ASSLVGLAGGLNTGELF
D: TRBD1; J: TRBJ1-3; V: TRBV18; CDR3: ASSPDTGGSGNTIY
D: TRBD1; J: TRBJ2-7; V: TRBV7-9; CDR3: ASSLEGTGTYEQY
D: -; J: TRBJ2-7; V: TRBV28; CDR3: ASRTSGAYEQY
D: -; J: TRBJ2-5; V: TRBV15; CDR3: ATSTKTAGETQY
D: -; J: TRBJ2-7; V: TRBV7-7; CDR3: ASSRPGSAKVGGYEQY
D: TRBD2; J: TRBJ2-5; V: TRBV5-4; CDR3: ASSRAGQKETQY
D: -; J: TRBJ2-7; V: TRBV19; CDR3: ASSISHSSPYEQY
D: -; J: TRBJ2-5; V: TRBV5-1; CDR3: ASSLEAEETQY
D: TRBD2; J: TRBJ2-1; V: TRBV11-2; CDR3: ASSLQREPPYNEQF
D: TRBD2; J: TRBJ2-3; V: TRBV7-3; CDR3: ASSTGLAGVDTQY
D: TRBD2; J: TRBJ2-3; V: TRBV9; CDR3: ASSVGTSGTTDTQY
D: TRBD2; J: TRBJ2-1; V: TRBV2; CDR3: ASNELAGLNYNEQF
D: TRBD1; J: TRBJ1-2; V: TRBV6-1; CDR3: ASRSTGEVVYGYT
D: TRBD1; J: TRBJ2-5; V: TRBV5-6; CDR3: ASSTGTGVVQETQY
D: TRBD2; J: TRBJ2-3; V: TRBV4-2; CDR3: ASSQGRGRGDTQY
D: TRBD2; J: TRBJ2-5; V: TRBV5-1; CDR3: ASSRSGAQETQY
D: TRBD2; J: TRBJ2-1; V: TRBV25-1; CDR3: ASSVVGLAVSNEQF
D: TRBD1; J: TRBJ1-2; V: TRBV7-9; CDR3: ASSPGQGYGYT
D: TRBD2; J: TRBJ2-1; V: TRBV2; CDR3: ASGTSGRNEQF
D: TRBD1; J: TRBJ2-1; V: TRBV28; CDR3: ASTRDSSYNEQF
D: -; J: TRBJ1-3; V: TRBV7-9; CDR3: ASSFRGMSGNTIY
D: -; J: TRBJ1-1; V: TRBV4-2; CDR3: ASSQDLRSGGNTEVF
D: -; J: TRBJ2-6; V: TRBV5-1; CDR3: ASSQGRDAGANVLT
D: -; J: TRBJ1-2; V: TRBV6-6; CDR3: ASTRGTLNYGYT
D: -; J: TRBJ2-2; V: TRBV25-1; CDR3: ASSAPQVTGELF
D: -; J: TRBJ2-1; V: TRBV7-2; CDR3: ASSRPFGSNEQF
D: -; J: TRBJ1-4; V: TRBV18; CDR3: ASSPQGGATNEKLF
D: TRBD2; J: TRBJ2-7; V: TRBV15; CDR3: ATSRGGGESYEQY
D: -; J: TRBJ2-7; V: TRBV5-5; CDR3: ASSLGPPATRTYEQY
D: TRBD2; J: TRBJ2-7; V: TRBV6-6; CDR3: ASSSSSGGIYEQY
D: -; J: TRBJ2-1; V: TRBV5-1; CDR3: ASSTLDGTLNEQF
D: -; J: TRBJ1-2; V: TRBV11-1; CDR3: ASSPGGSYGYT